This TCR beta chain was obtained from a study of T-cell reconstitution after alpha-beta-depleted transplantation in children. Study-wide results and limits: Certain patients had high TCRbeta diversity at day 60, and it came from recipient T cells and thymic progenitors that survived. From newly produced T cells came most of the T-cell counts and diversity one year after transplant. At around two months after transplant, the alpha-beta T cells were reportedly derived from several hundred expanded clones that came from non-depleted graft cells.

Concerning this clonotype: Its antigen remains unidentified.

CDR3 length: 12 amino acids. Looked up from germline, CDR1 is KGHDR and CDR2 is SFDVKD. The V end lost 5 bases, the J end lost 5 bases, and 8 bases lay between the germline ends. It was with unique molecular identifiers that the TCRbeta library was prepared. TCRdb called the PCR reads again in MiXCR, with one record for every CDR3 protein. The top ten hold approximately 14% of the sample, which has 580,000 or so distinct CDR3 sequences, roughly 23% seen once. The specimen comprised PBMCs, mostly from graft donor cells, sampled 360 days after TCRalphabeta/CD19-depleted stem cell transplant. The chain joins TRBV24-1 to TRBJ2-5; the D is unclear. This sequence originates from a boy under two years old who had a stem cell transplant for acute myeloid leukemia, so the T cells may come from the graft donor. Here the CDR3 reads CATSGTTETQYF. The CDR3 DNA reads as TGTGCCACCAGTGGGACCACGGAGACCCAGTACTTC.